What follows is one TCR beta chain and its context. Germline V gene sequence: CDR1 MDHEN, CDR2 SYDVKM. Trimming cost V 5 bases and J 4 bases, with 15 bases left between them. The CDR3 runs 15 residues. The protocol was immunoSEQ multiplex PCR, while the TCRdb copy is restricted to in-frame clones and leaves out a portion. The sample has 150,000 to 200,000 clones; roughly 85% are singletons. The sample originates from a study of blood T cell repertoires in COVID-19. In the study overall: Italy, Spain and the United States were the sources of the convalescent and acute COVID-19 samples. The analysed material was cDNA or gDNA that came from T cells, B-cell-depleted T cells, or PBMCs.

The sample comprised peripheral blood. This chain uses TRBV28 with TRBJ1-5; maybe TRBD1 (5 bases). The sequence derives from a man in his 60s with acute or convalescent COVID-19. CDR3 amino acids: CASSPGRVGNQPQHF. DNA for the CDR3: TGTGCCAGCAGTCCAGGGAGGGTAGGGAATCAGCCCCAGCATTTT.